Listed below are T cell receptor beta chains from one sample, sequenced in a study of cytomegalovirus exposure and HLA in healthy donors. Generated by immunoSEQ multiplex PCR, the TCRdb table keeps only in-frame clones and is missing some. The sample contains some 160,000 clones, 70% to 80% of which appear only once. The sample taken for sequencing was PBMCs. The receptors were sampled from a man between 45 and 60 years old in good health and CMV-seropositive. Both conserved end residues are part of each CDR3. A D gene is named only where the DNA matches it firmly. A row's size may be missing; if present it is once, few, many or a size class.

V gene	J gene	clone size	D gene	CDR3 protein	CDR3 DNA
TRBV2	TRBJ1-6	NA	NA	CASTIHSSNSPLHF	TGTGCCAGCACCATACACTCTAGCAATTCACCCCTCCACTTT
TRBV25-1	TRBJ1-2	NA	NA	CASTGRHGGDLYGYTF	TGTGCCAGCACTGGACGGCATGGGGGCGATCTGTATGGCTACACCTTC
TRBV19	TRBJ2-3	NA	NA	CASSMMSSSTDTQYF	TGTGCCAGTAGTATGATGTCCAGTAGCACAGATACGCAGTATTTT
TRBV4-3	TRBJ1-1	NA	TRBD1	CASSQQQGASTEAFF	TGCGCCAGCAGCCAACAACAGGGGGCGAGCACTGAAGCTTTCTTT
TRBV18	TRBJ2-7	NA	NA	CASSPSPGHLIPSYEQYF	TGTGCCAGCTCACCATCGCCGGGACACCTCATCCCTTCCTACGAGCAGTACTTC
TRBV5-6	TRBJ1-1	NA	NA	CASTPEDSTEAFF	TGTGCCAGCACCCCCGAGGATAGCACTGAAGCTTTCTTT
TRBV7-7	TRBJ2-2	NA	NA	CASSLAPAESNTGELFF	TGTGCCAGCAGCTTAGCGCCCGCGGAGTCGAACACCGGGGAGCTGTTTTTT
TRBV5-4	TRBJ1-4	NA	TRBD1	CASSTRQGANEKLFF	TGTGCCAGCAGCACCCGACAGGGAGCTAATGAAAAACTGTTTTTT
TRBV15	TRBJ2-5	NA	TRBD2	CATSRDGREQETQYF	TGTGCCACCAGCAGAGATGGGAGGGAACAAGAGACCCAGTACTTC
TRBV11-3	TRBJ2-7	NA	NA	CASSLDAGAYEQYF	TGTGCCAGCAGCCTAGATGCAGGGGCCTACGAGCAGTACTTC
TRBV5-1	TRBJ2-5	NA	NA	CASSLAWQDQETQYF	TGCGCCAGCAGCTTGGCCTGGCAGGACCAAGAGACCCAGTACTTC
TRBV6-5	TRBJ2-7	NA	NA	CASSYSGSSSYEQYF	TGTGCCAGCAGTTACAGCGGGTCGTCGTCTTACGAGCAGTACTTC
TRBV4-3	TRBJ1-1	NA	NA	CASSQDALTGTAEAFF	TGCGCCAGCAGCCAAGACGCCCTCACAGGGACGGCTGAAGCTTTCTTT
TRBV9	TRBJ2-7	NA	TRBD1	CASSVGGQTSYEQYF	TGTGCCAGCAGCGTAGGGGGACAGACCTCCTACGAGCAGTACTTC
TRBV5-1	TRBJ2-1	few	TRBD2	CASSSGSGVAGVNEQFF	TGCGCCAGCAGCTCCGGATCGGGCGTAGCGGGGGTAAATGAGCAGTTCTTC
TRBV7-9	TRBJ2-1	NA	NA	CASRESTRNEQFF	TGTGCCAGCAGGGAGAGCACCCGAAATGAGCAGTTCTTC
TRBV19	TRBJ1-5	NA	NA	CASSIDSSFLQPQHF	TGTGCCAGTAGTATTGACAGTAGTTTCTTACAGCCCCAGCATTTT
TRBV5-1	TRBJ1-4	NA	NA	CASSPSGGIEKLFF	TGCGCCAGCAGCCCGTCAGGAGGGATTGAAAAACTGTTTTTT
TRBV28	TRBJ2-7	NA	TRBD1	CASMDPDREVSEQYF	TGTGCCAGCATGGATCCGGACAGGGAAGTCTCCGAGCAGTACTTC
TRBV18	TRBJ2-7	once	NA	CASSPLGDEQYF	TGTGCCAGCTCACCCCTCGGGGACGAGCAGTACTTC
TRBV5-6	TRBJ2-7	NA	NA	CASSRTRDTYEQYF	TGTGCCAGCAGCCGAACCAGGGATACCTACGAGCAGTACTTC
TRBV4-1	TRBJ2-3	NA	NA	CASSQGVRQNPDTQYF	TGCGCCAGCAGCCAAGGGGTGAGACAGAATCCAGATACGCAGTATTTT
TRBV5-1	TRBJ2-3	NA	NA	CASRVAGVISTDTQYF	TGCGCCAGCAGAGTGGCAGGGGTCATTAGCACAGATACGCAGTATTTT
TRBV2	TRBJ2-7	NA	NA	CASSASGDNSYEQYF	TGTGCCAGCAGTGCGAGCGGGGACAATTCCTACGAGCAGTACTTC
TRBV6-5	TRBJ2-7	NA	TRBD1	CASSYYGTGHYEQYF	TGTGCCAGCAGTTATTACGGGACAGGGCACTACGAGCAGTACTTC
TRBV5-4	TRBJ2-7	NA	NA	CASSTGRELYEQYF	TGTGCCAGCAGCACGGGACGGGAGTTATACGAGCAGTACTTC
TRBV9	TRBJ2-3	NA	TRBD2	CASSTRAGGSADTQYF	TGTGCCAGCTCCACCCGGGCGGGGGGTTCTGCAGATACGCAGTATTTT
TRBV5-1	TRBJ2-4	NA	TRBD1	CASSWDSAKNIQYF	TGCGCCAGCAGCTGGGACAGTGCCAAAAACATTCAGTACTTC
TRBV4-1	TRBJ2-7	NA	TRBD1	CASSHRQGAYEQYF	TGCGCCAGCAGCCATAGACAGGGGGCCTACGAGCAGTACTTC
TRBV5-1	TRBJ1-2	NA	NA	CASSLKEGLYGYTF	TGCGCCAGCAGCTTGAAGGAGGGCCTCTATGGCTACACCTTC
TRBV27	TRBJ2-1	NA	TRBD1	CASSLFSGTDSYNEQFF	TGTGCCAGCAGTCTATTCTCCGGGACAGACTCCTACAATGAGCAGTTCTTC
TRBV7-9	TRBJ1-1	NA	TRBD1	CASSLGTGRSTEAFF	TGTGCCAGCAGCCTCGGGACAGGGAGAAGTACTGAAGCTTTCTTT
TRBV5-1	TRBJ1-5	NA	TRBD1	CASSLVQGQGTQPQHF	TGCGCCAGCAGCTTGGTTCAGGGACAGGGAACTCAGCCCCAGCATTTT
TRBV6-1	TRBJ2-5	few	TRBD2	CASSETSGGPETQYF	TGTGCCAGCAGTGAGACTAGCGGGGGGCCAGAGACCCAGTACTTC
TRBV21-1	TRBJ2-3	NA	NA	CASSKTGTSGFTDTQYF	TGTGCCAGCAGCAAAACCGGGACTAGCGGATTCACAGATACGCAGTATTTT
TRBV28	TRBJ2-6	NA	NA	CASSIYSGANVLTF	TGTGCCAGCAGTATTTACTCTGGGGCCAACGTCCTGACTTTC
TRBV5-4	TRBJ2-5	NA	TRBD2	CASSTMGLAGLQETQYF	TGTGCCAGCAGCACTATGGGACTAGCGGGGCTACAAGAGACCCAGTACTTC
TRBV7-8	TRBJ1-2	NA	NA	CASSINYGYTF	TGTGCCAGCAGCATAAACTATGGCTACACCTTC
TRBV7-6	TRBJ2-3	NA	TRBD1	CASSPDRASYTDTQYF	TGTGCCAGCAGCCCCGACAGGGCTTCGTACACAGATACGCAGTATTTT
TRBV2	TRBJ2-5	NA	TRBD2	CASSPRLAGGRRIKTQYF	TGTGCCAGCAGTCCCCGACTAGCGGGGGGGCGGCGGATAAAGACCCAGTACTTC
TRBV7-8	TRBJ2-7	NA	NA	CASSTGTGYEQYF	TGTGCCAGCAGCACAGGGACCGGGTACGAGCAGTACTTC
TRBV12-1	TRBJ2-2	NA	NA	CASSFGVTGKPNTGELFF	TGTGCCAGCAGCTTTGGGGTGACAGGGAAACCGAACACCGGGGAGCTGTTTTTT
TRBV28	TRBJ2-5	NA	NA	CASSLLEGETQYF	TGTGCCAGCAGTTTACTTGAGGGAGAGACCCAGTACTTC
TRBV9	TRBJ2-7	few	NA	CASSVVAESSYEQYF	TGTGCCAGCAGCGTAGTAGCGGAGTCCTCCTACGAGCAGTACTTC
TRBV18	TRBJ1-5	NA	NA	CASSDREALVNQPQHF	TGTGCCAGCTCAGACCGGGAGGCGCTTGTGAATCAGCCCCAGCATTTT
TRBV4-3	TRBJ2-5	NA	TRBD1	CAGSQGWGQGRETQYF	TGCGCCGGCAGCCAAGGTTGGGGACAGGGTCGGGAGACCCAGTACTTC
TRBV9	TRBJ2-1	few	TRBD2	CASSVGGGNEQFF	TGTGCCAGCAGCGTAGGGGGGGGGAATGAGCAGTTCTTC
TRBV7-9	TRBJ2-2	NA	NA	CASSLAQTSTGELFF	TGTGCCAGCAGCTTAGCCCAAACCAGTACCGGGGAGCTGTTTTTT
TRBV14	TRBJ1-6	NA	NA	CASSQVTTYNSPLHF	TGTGCCAGCAGCCAAGTGACAACCTATAATTCACCCCTCCACTTT
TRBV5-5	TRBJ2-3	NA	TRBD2	CATLGLAGGTDTQYF	TGTGCCACCCTGGGGCTAGCGGGGGGCACAGATACGCAGTATTTT
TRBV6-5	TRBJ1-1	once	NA	CASSYLGGGRTEAFF	TGTGCCAGCAGTTACCTCGGCGGGGGCCGAACTGAAGCTTTCTTT
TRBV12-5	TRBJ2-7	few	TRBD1	CASGSGTGIYYEQYF	TGTGCTAGTGGTTCGGGGACAGGAATATACTACGAGCAGTACTTC
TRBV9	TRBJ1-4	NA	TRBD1	CASSGDRAFNEKLFF	TGTGCCAGCAGCGGGGACAGGGCTTTTAATGAAAAACTGTTTTTT
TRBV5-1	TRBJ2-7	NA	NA	CASSLAAGRYEQYF	TGCGCCAGCAGCTTGGCGGCAGGCCGCTACGAGCAGTACTTC
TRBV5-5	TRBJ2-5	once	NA	CASTNPWSSETQYF	TGTGCCAGCACCAACCCGTGGAGTTCAGAGACCCAGTACTTC
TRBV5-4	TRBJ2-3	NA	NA	CASTSGAKDTQYF	TGTGCCAGCACCTCAGGGGCCAAAGATACGCAGTATTTT